This T cell receptor (beta chain) derives from a study of blood T cell repertoires in COVID-19. Study context: Acute and convalescent COVID-19 specimens originated in the United States, Italy and Spain. Sources were T cells, B-cell-depleted T cells, or PBMCs; the material itself was cDNA or gDNA.

Trimming took 0 bases from V and 4 from J, leaving 4 bases between them. The germline V gene encodes CDR1 LGHNA and CDR2 YSLEER. This CDR3 comprises 13 residues. Under the authors' procedure: Scientists estimated how many nucleated cells there were by amplifying reference gene primers. Assay: immunoSEQ multiplex PCR; the TCRdb copy retains only in-frame clones and omits some. That table is the source of V, J and clone size, and D and trimming were worked out from the DNA. Here the sample spans some 180,000 clones, about 83% being singletons. The TCR sequence derives from a woman over 75 with acute or convalescent COVID-19. Sequenced sample: peripheral blood. The genes are TRBV4-3 and TRBJ1-5; no reliable D call. CDR3 sequence (DNA): TGCGCCAGCAGCCAAGATCGGAATCAGCCCCAGCATTTT. It specifies CASSQDRNQPQHF.